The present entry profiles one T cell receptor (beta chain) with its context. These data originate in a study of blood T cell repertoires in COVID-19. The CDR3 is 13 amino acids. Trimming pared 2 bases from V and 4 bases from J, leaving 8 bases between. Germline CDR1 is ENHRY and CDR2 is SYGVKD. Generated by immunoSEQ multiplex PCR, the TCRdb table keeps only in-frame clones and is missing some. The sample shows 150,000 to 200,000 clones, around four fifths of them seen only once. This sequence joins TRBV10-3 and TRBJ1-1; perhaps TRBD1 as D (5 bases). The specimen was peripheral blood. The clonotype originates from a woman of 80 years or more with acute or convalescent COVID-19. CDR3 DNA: TGTGCCATCAGTGAGACGGGGGGCACTGAAGCTTTCTTT. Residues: CAISETGGTEAFF.